These 23 T cell receptor beta chains were sequenced from one sample in a study of CD8 T cells in ankylosing spondylitis. TCRdb reprocessed the 5' RACE reads with MiXCR, giving one entry per CDR3 protein. The sample holds under 250,000 distinct CDR3 sequences; roughly 8.2% are singletons and the top ten take 4% to 5%. Sequenced input: blood, either unsorted or a sorted T cell fraction (not recorded which). The receptors here all came from a female donor with ankylosing spondylitis or in good health (not recorded which).

This clonotype was recorded many times. This chain uses TRBV3-1 with TRBJ1-4; TRBD1 matches at 8 bases. The CDR3 has 14 amino acids. CDR1 and CDR2 from the germline V gene are LGHDT and YNNKEL (reference sequence). The V and J ends lost 1 base and 12 bases, in that order; junction bases with no gene match: 7. The CDR3 DNA follows: TGTGCCAGCAGCCAAGGCAGGGGGCCAAGACAACTGTTTTTT. It encodes CASSQGRGPRQLFF.

This clonotype was counted at least ten times. This chain uses TRBV9 with TRBJ2-1; D possibly corresponds to TRBD1 (5 bases). CDR1 SGDLS and CDR2 YYNGEE come from the germline V gene. The CDR3 is made up of 12 amino acids. V was cut by 5 bases and J by 10 bases, with 13 bases left in between. The CDR3 protein is CASRGQGPEQFF. Written as DNA, the CDR3 is TGTGCCAGCAGGGGCCAGGGTCCCGAGCAGTTCTTC. Together with reference TRBV9 and TRBJ2-1, the CDR3 gives the full variable domain: DSGVTQTPKHLITATGQRVTLRCSPRSGDLSVYWYQQSLDQGLQFLIQYYNGEERAKGNILERFSAQQFPDLHSELNLSSLELGDSALYFCASRGQGPEQFFGPGTRLTVL.

Ten or more counts support this clonotype. The chain recombines TRBV6-2 or TRBV6-3 with TRBJ1-1; D is undetermined. The length of the CDR3 is 17 residues. Per the germline V gene, CDR1 is MNHEY and CDR2 is SVGEGT. V was shortened by 1 base and J by 0 bases, with 15 bases between the two germline ends. The DNA for the CDR3 is TGTGCCAGCAGTTACTTACAACTCGAATACGTGAACACTGAAGCTTTCTTT. Amino acids: CASSYLQLEYVNTEAFF.

This clonotype showed up many times. The chain has TRBV20-1 and TRBJ2-3; D is ambiguous. The germline V gene encodes CDR1 DFQATT and CDR2 SNEGSKA (reference sequence). The V end was cut by 6 bases, the J end by 0 bases, with 16 bases between. The CDR3 runs to 15 residues. The CDR3 sequence: CSANHPKTSTDTQYF. The CDR3 bases are TGCAGTGCCAACCACCCCAAGACTAGCACAGATACGCAGTATTTT.

This clonotype has ten or more counts. The genes are TRBV5-1 and TRBJ1-1; maybe TRBD1 (6 bases). This CDR3 is 17 amino acids long. CDR1 is SGHRS, CDR2 YFSETQ, per germline. V gave up 1 base and J gave up 1 base, with 17 bases separating them. CDR3 sequence reads: CASSLIAPGQTNTEAFF. The CDR3 bases are TGCGCCAGCAGCTTGATCGCCCCGGGACAAACGAACACTGAAGCTTTCTTT.

This clonotype was observed once. The chain couples TRBV7-9 to TRBJ2-7; D unclear. Germline lookup yields CDR1 SEHNR and CDR2 FQNEAQ (reference sequence). CDR3 length: 14 residues. V lost 5 bases to trimming and J lost 3 bases, with 14 bases between them. This CDR3 is CASSTGPVSYEQYF. The CDR3 DNA reads TGTGCCAGCAGCACCGGACCAGTAAGCTACGAGCAGTACTTC.

This clonotype was counted many times. This chain connects TRBV12-3 or TRBV12-4 to TRBJ2-3, with TRBD2 matching over 7 bases. Trimming took 5 bases from V and 2 from J; bases not matched to a gene: 10. The CDR3 is made up of 16 amino acids. The CDR3 nucleotides are TGTGCCAGCAGTCCCCGGGTTGCGGGAGCCACAGATACGCAGTATTTT. Encoded protein: CASSPRVAGATDTQYF.

The chain combines TRBV3-1 with TRBJ2-5; 7 nucleotides match TRBD1. The V gene end was trimmed by 4 bases and the J gene end by 4 bases; junction bases not matched to a gene: 12. Per germline, CDR1 LGHDT and CDR2 YNNKEL (reference sequence). There are 16 residues in the CDR3. The CDR3 DNA follows: TGTGCCAGCAGCCTTAGAGGAAAGGGGGCAGGAGAGACCCAGTACTTC. It yields the protein CASSLRGKGAGETQYF.

The table lists this clonotype with many counts. The V gene is TRBV2, the J gene TRBJ1-5; D might be TRBD1 (6 bases). V was pared by 6 bases and J by 7 bases, with 25 bases between. CDR1 is SNHLY and CDR2 is FYNNEI in the germline V gene. This CDR3 is 17 amino acids long. The CDR3 here is CASSPGHPEGDTQPQHF. The CDR3 coding sequence is TGTGCCAGCAGCCCGGGACATCCAGAAGGTGATACCCAGCCCCAGCATTTT.

This clonotype was counted between two and nine times. This sequence joins TRBV25-1 and TRBJ2-7; tentatively, D is TRBD2 (6 bases). The CDR3 length is 14 residues. Trimming pared 1 base from V and 7 bases from J, leaving 14 bases between. In germline, CDR1 is MGHDK, CDR2 SYGVNS. The CDR3 sequence: CASSESGRSGEQYF. The CDR3, as DNA: TGTGCCAGCAGTGAATCGGGGAGGTCCGGAGAGCAGTACTTC.

In its sample, this clonotype was seen many times. This chain links TRBV9 with TRBJ2-1, with 7 bases identical to TRBD2. J gave up 5 bases and V 4 bases, and 15 bases lay outside the gene matches. In germline, CDR1 is SGDLS, CDR2 YYNGEE. The CDR3 loop spans 17 amino acids. The CDR3: CASSFTPERDLNNEQFF. The CDR3 nucleotides read TGTGCCAGCAGCTTTACCCCGGAGCGGGACCTTAACAATGAGCAGTTCTTC.

This clonotype was detected ten times or more. The chain recombines TRBV20-1 with TRBJ2-3; no definite D call. The V gene lost 6 bases and the J gene lost 3 bases, with 19 bases spanning the gap. This CDR3 is 15 amino acids long. The germline V gene has CDR1 DFQATT and CDR2 SNEGSKA (reference sequence). CDR3 DNA sequence: TGCAGTGCCACTCGACTGGCGACCGTGACAGATACGCAGTATTTT. It is translated as CSATRLATVTDTQYF.

The table lists this clonotype with many counts. The rearrangement joins TRBV5-4 to TRBJ2-3, with no clear D. CDR1 SGHNT and CDR2 YYREEE come from the germline V gene (reference sequence). The CDR3 has 16 residues. The V end lost 0 bases, the J end lost 6 bases, and 17 bases lay between the germline ends. CDR3 sequence: CASSLDPGPKVDTQYF. The CDR3 DNA is TGTGCCAGCAGCTTGGATCCCGGGCCGAAAGTCGATACGCAGTATTTT.

In this sample, this clonotype turned up many times. The V gene is TRBV20-1, the J gene TRBJ1-5, with D possibly TRBD1 on 6 matching bases. Trimming took 2 bases from V and 5 from J, leaving 10 bases between them. Per the germline V gene, CDR1 is DFQATT and CDR2 is SNEGSKA (reference sequence). The CDR3 runs 13 residues. CDR3 sequence (DNA): TGCAGTGCTAGATCGACAGGCGATCAGCCCCAGCATTTT. It is translated as CSARSTGDQPQHF.

In this sample, this clonotype turned up many times. The rearrangement links TRBV2 to TRBJ2-1; 13 bases agree with TRBD2. Germline V gives CDR1 SNHLY, CDR2 FYNNEI. The CDR3 length is 15 residues. V lost 7 bases and J lost 4; bases outside the gene matches: 4. CDR3 residues: CASTPTSGRYNEQFF. The CDR3 DNA reads as TGTGCCAGCACCCCGACTAGCGGGAGGTACAATGAGCAGTTCTTC.

The chain links TRBV18 to TRBJ1-2; D unclear. V was clipped by 5 bases and J by 2 bases, with 9 bases between them. CDR1 is KGHSH, CDR2 LQKENI, per germline. The CDR3 spans 13 residues. The chain's CDR3 is CASSEARNYGYTF. The CDR3 nucleotides read TGTGCCAGCTCAGAAGCCAGGAACTATGGCTACACCTTC. The full variable domain, its missing parts supplied by reference TRBV18 and TRBJ1-2, is NAGVMQNPRHLVRRRGQEARLRCSPMKGHSHVYWYRQLPEEGLKFMVYLQKENIIDESGMPKERFSAEFPKEGPSILRIQQVVRGDSAAYFCASSEARNYGYTFGSGTRLTVV.

This clonotype was counted ten times or more. The J gene is TRBJ2-4, the V gene TRBV18; perhaps D is TRBD1 or TRBD2 (5 bases each). The length of the CDR3 is 16 residues. Trimming pared 3 bases from V and 7 bases from J, leaving 19 bases between. CDR1 is KGHSH and CDR2 is LQKENI in the germline V gene. The CDR3 DNA is TGTGCCAGCTCACCCAGGGAACTAGTGAGTGTGAACATTCAGTACTTC. Translated: CASSPRELVSVNIQYF. The variable domain in full, completed from reference TRBV18 and TRBJ2-4, reads NAGVMQNPRHLVRRRGQEARLRCSPMKGHSHVYWYRQLPEEGLKFMVYLQKENIIDESGMPKERFSAEFPKEGPSILRIQQVVRGDSAAYFCASSPRELVSVNIQYFGAGTRLSVL.

This clonotype has a count of ten or more. The chain links TRBV5-6 to TRBJ2-1; weak D call: TRBD2 (6 bases). Germline CDR1 SGHDT, CDR2 YYEEEE. The CDR3 spans 14 residues. V gave up 0 bases and J gave up 4 bases, with 8 bases separating them. As DNA, the CDR3 is TGTGCCAGCAGCTTGGACGGGACTTACAATGAGCAGTTCTTC. Encoded protein: CASSLDGTYNEQFF.

This clonotype was observed a handful of times. The chain uses TRBV3-2 and TRBJ2-3. TRBV3-2 is given as a pseudogene. This CDR3 region has 18 residues. The chain's CDR3 is CASSQEVSYSRDRDTQYF. CDR3 nucleotide sequence: TGTGCCAGCAGCCAAGAAGTATCTTATAGCCGAGATAGGGATACGCAGTATTTT.

The table lists this clonotype with a few counts. The chain is built from TRBV7-9 and TRBJ2-5; no firm D call. Trimming pared 3 bases from V and 5 bases from J, leaving 10 bases between. Germline V CDR1 and CDR2: SEHNR, FQNEAQ (reference sequence). There are 13 residues in the CDR3. The chain's CDR3 is CASSLWSQETQYF. Here the CDR3 DNA reads TGTGCCAGCAGCTTGTGGAGTCAGGAGACCCAGTACTTC.

This clonotype was detected ten times or more. V usage is TRBV20-1 and J usage is TRBJ1-1; unclear D gene. The germline gives CDR1 DFQATT, CDR2 SNEGSKA (reference sequence). The CDR3 contains 13 residues. Trimming took off 4 bases at V and 1 base at J, with 10 bases between the two ends. The CDR3 DNA is TGCAGTGCTAAAAAGGGAAAGAACACTGAAGCTTTCTTT. Translating it yields CSAKKGKNTEAFF.

Ten or more counts support this clonotype. V and J are TRBV6-2 or TRBV6-3 and TRBJ1-5; D not resolved. Per germline, CDR1 MNHEY and CDR2 SVGEGT. Trimming cost V 7 bases and J 2 bases, with 12 bases left between them. This CDR3 is built from 14 residues. CDR3: CASMGRPGNQPQHF. In nucleotides, the CDR3 is TGTGCCAGCATGGGCAGGCCAGGCAATCAGCCCCAGCATTTT.

The chain couples TRBV12-3 or TRBV12-4 to TRBJ1-1; 7 nucleotides match TRBD1. After removal of 6 bases from V and 5 bases from J, the junction contained 12 bases not matched to a gene. The CDR3 runs to 15 residues. DNA for the CDR3: TGTGCCAGCAGACCCAAGGGGGCCCTGGGAACTGAAGCTTTCTTT. It is translated as CASRPKGALGTEAFF.